Below are 25 T cell receptor beta chains sequenced from a single sample in a study of blood T cell repertoires in COVID-19. Produced via immunoSEQ multiplex PCR; TCRdb's table is partial and in-frame only. The data show about 83,000 clones, with 87% seen just once and under 3% held by the top ten. Sequencing was performed on peripheral blood. These receptors were collected from a woman in her forties or fifties with active or convalescent COVID-19.

In this sample, this clone turned up once. One end of the junction does not line up with germline, which may come from a read error. The V and J genes are TRBV7-7 and TRBJ2-1; tentative D call: TRBD2 (6 bases). The CDR3 consists of 16 residues. Germline loops: CDR1 SSHAT, CDR2 FNYEAQ (reference sequence). The CDR3 is CASSGRGSRSYNEQFF. As DNA, the CDR3 is TGTGCTAGCAGCGGGCGGGGATCCCGCTCCTACAATGAGCAGTTCTTC. Full variable domain (missing parts from reference TRBV7-7 and TRBJ2-1): GAGVSQSPRYKVTKRGQDVTLRCDPISSHATLYWYQQALGQGPEFLTYFNYEAQPDKSGLPSDRFSAERPEGSISTLTIQRTEQRDSAMYRCASSGRGSRSYNEQFFGPGTRLTVL.

V usage is TRBV7-2 and J usage is TRBJ2-3, with 8 bases lining up with TRBD2. The CDR3 extends over 18 amino acids. Germline V gene sequence: CDR1 SGHTA, CDR2 FQGNSA. J gave up 2 bases and V 0 bases, and 10 bases lay outside the gene matches. In nucleotides, the CDR3 is TGTGCCAGCAGCTTAGCTCGGCTGGCGGGGGGACCCACAGATACGCAGTATTTT. Its protein is CASSLARLAGGPTDTQYF.

This clone appeared a single time. The chain links TRBV4-2 to TRBJ1-2; no firm D call. V lost 0 bases, J lost 0 bases, and 8 bases lay in between. The CDR3 totals 15 residues. Germline V CDR1 and CDR2: LGHNA, YNFKEQ. Here the CDR3 DNA reads TGTGCCAGCAGCCAAGATCCAACTTCTAACTATGGCTACACCTTC. This translates into CASSQDPTSNYGYTF.

The sample holds a few counts of this clone. The rearrangement links TRBV4-2 to TRBJ1-1; 8 positions agree with TRBD1. The CDR3 is made up of 16 amino acids. V was pared by 0 bases and J by 2 bases, with 5 bases of the junction left unmatched. Germline CDR1 and CDR2: LGHNA and YNFKEQ. CDR3 sequence reads: CASSQDGTGPNTEAFF. Written as DNA, the CDR3 is TGTGCCAGCAGCCAAGATGGGACAGGCCCTAACACTGAAGCTTTCTTT.

The rearrangement links TRBV10-3 to TRBJ1-2, with D unresolved. Trimming shortened V by 8 bases and J by 4 bases, and 5 bases separated the two germline ends. Germline lookup yields CDR1 ENHRY and CDR2 SYGVKD. The CDR3 length is 10 residues. CDR3 sequence (DNA): TGTGCCATCTATTTCTATGGCTACACCTTC. Protein sequence: CAIYFYGYTF.

The chain joins TRBV9 to TRBJ2-7, with a possible D match to TRBD1 (5 bases). The CDR3 runs 16 residues. Germline lookup yields CDR1 SGDLS and CDR2 YYNGEE. The V and J ends lost 4 bases and 1 base respectively, with 18 bases between them. CDR3 in DNA: TGTGCCAGCAGCAAAGGGGTAGGCCCTATTTCCTACGAGCAGTACTTC. This translates into CASSKGVGPISYEQYF.

The DNA of the CDR3 is TGTGCCAGCAGTGGTACTAGGACAGGAGGCTACACCTTC. It yields the protein CASSGTRTGGYTF. The V and J genes are TRBV2 and TRBJ1-2, with TRBD1 identical over 7 bases. The CDR3 totals 13 residues. Losses at the gene ends were 4 bases for V and 8 bases for J; bases not matched to a gene: 7. Germline loops: CDR1 SNHLY, CDR2 FYNNEI.

This sequence joins TRBV7-9 and TRBJ2-7; TRBD1 matches 8 bases. J gave up 2 bases and V 0 bases, and 6 bases lay outside the gene matches. The CDR3 has 16 amino acids. The germline V gene has CDR1 SEHNR and CDR2 FQNEAQ (reference sequence). CDR3 DNA sequence: TGTGCCAGCAGCTTAGCCCTTGGACAGGGCACCTACGAGCAGTACTTC. It encodes CASSLALGQGTYEQYF. The complete variable domain, with remaining parts taken from reference TRBV7-9 and TRBJ2-7, reads DTGVSQNPRHKITKRGQNVTFRCDPISEHNRLYWYRQTLGQGPEFLTYFQNEAQLEKSRLLSDRFSAERPKGSFSTLEIQRTEQGDSAMYLCASSLALGQGTYEQYFGPGTRLTVT.

V is TRBV29-1 and J is TRBJ2-3, with D maybe TRBD2 (7 bases). This CDR3 has 16 residues. With 6 bases removed from V and 5 bases from J, the gap between germline ends came to 24 bases. Germline CDR1 and CDR2: SQVTM and ANQGSEA. The DNA for the CDR3 is TGCAGCGTCCCCGGTGGGGGGGGGCGGGTCGGAGATACGCAGTATTTT. The encoded protein is CSVPGGGGRVGDTQYF.

V usage is TRBV30 and J usage is TRBJ1-3; the D is unclear. CDR3 size: 13 residues. V shed 3 bases and J shed 0 bases, with 6 bases lying between them. CDR1 and CDR2 from the germline V gene are GTSNPN and SVGIG (reference sequence). CDR3 coding DNA: TGTGCCTGGAGACTCACCTCTGGAAACACCATATATTTT. This translates into CAWRLTSGNTIYF.

This rearrangement joins TRBV6-6 to TRBJ1-6; D is perhaps TRBD1 (5 bases). V dropped 6 bases and J dropped 6 bases, with 9 bases sitting between them. Germline loops: CDR1 MNHNY, CDR2 SVGAGI (reference sequence). The CDR3 length is 13 residues. The CDR3 protein is CASSDSSNSPLHF. The CDR3 DNA is TGTGCCAGCAGCGACAGTTCTAATTCACCCCTCCACTTT.

The J gene is TRBJ2-7, the V gene TRBV5-4; 9 bases match TRBD2. After removal of 1 base from V and 4 bases from J, the junction contained 6 bases not matched to a gene. CDR3 length: 15 amino acids. Germline CDR1 reads SGHNT; CDR2 reads YYREEE (reference sequence). Written as DNA, the CDR3 is TGTGCCAGCAGCTTGAAACTAGCGGGCACATACGAGCAGTACTTC. It translates to CASSLKLAGTYEQYF.

The gene calls are TRBV19 and TRBJ1-1; no definite D call. Germline CDR1 LNHDA, CDR2 SQIVND (reference sequence). The CDR3 sequence is 13 residues long. V lost 5 bases and J lost 2, with 9 bases in between. Written as DNA, the CDR3 is TGTGCCAGTAGTGCGACAACTAACACTGAAGCTTTCTTT. It is translated as CASSATTNTEAFF. Supplemented by reference TRBV19 and TRBJ1-1, the full variable domain reads DGGITQSPKYLFRKEGQNVTLSCEQNLNHDAMYWYRQDPGQGLRLIYYSQIVNDFQKGDIAEGYSVSREKKESFPLTVTSAQKNPTAFYLCASSATTNTEAFFGQGTRLTVV.

The chain has TRBV13 and TRBJ2-7; 8 positions agree with TRBD2. Germline V gene data show CDR1 as PRHDT and CDR2 as FYEKMQ (reference sequence). The CDR3 consists of 15 residues. The trim removed 5 bases at V and 5 bases at J, leaving 11 bases unmatched. This CDR3 is CASSQAGTRGNEQYF. The CDR3 DNA is TGTGCCAGCAGCCAGGCCGGGACTAGGGGGAACGAGCAGTACTTC.

This clone was picked up one time. This chain links TRBV9 with TRBJ1-6, with D tentatively TRBD1 (6 bases). Germline values: CDR1 SGDLS, CDR2 YYNGEE. V lost 4 bases and J lost 7, with 18 bases in between. The CDR3 spans 16 residues. In DNA form, the CDR3 reads TGTGCCAGCAGCCCCGGTTGGGAGGGGGGGAATTCACCCCTCCACTTT. Translated: CASSPGWEGGNSPLHF.

The rearrangement links TRBV27 to TRBJ1-1, with D possibly TRBD1 on 5 matching bases. Deletions cut 5 bases from V and 6 bases from J, with 16 bases between. This CDR3 comprises 14 residues. Per germline, CDR1 MNHEY and CDR2 SMNVEV (reference sequence). The CDR3 sequence: CASSMGLTVAEAFF. CDR3 DNA: TGTGCCAGCAGTATGGGACTGACGGTGGCTGAAGCTTTCTTT.

This chain connects TRBV28 to TRBJ2-7, with 9 bases fitting TRBD2. Trimming took 5 bases from V and 3 from J; bases not matched to a gene: 20. The CDR3 consists of 19 residues. The germline CDR1 and CDR2 sequences are MDHEN and SYDVKM. CDR3 DNA: TGTGCCAGCAGTGCTCCGGAGCGGGGGGTTGCCCATCAGGACTACGAGCAGTACTTC. Protein product: CASSAPERGVAHQDYEQYF.

This clone was recorded once. This sequence joins TRBV14 and TRBJ2-1, with 7 bases identical to TRBD1. After removal of 4 bases from V and 9 bases from J, the junction contained 12 bases not matched to a gene. Germline CDR1 reads SGHDN; CDR2 reads FVKESK. This CDR3 contains 15 residues. CDR3 sequence (DNA): TGTGCCAGCAGCCTGCGACAGGGCAGGAACGGTGAGCAGTTCTTC. It encodes CASSLRQGRNGEQFF.

This rearrangement joins TRBV7-3 to TRBJ2-7; TRBD1 aligns across 9 bases. Germline lookup yields CDR1 SGHTA and CDR2 FQGTGA. This CDR3 is 13 amino acids long. Trimming at V came to 6 bases and at J to 3 bases, leaving 3 bases not matched to a gene. CDR3 DNA sequence: TGTGCCAGCAGTGGGGGACAGGGCTACGAGCAGTACTTC. Amino acids: CASSGGQGYEQYF.

The V call is TRBV12-3 or TRBV12-4, the J call TRBJ1-2; D is unresolved. Trimming removed 5 bases at V and 7 bases at J, with 11 bases between. The CDR3 has 12 amino acids. The CDR3 loop reads CASSALGGGYTF. CDR3 coding DNA: TGTGCCAGCAGTGCTCTAGGTGGTGGCTACACCTTC.

The gene calls are TRBV19 and TRBJ1-6, with D hard to call. The CDR3 has 14 amino acids. V lost 1 base and J 6 bases, leaving 7 bases between the germline ends. Germline lookup yields CDR1 LNHDA and CDR2 SQIVND (reference sequence). CDR3 nucleotides: TGTGCCAGTAGTATAGTACCGAGTAATTCACCCCTCCACTTT. Protein sequence: CASSIVPSNSPLHF.

The rearrangement joins TRBV7-2 to TRBJ1-1; no clear D gene. The germline gives CDR1 SGHTA, CDR2 FQGNSA. The length of the CDR3 is 15 residues. V lost 9 bases and J lost 5, with 22 bases in between. CDR3 nucleotide sequence: TGTGCCAGTCCTCTTTCGGCGGCGGGCAGAACTGAAGCTTTCTTT. It codes for CASPLSAAGRTEAFF.

V is TRBV15 and J is TRBJ1-3; D uncertain. The CDR3 loop spans 16 amino acids. The germline CDR1 and CDR2 sequences are LNHNV and YYDKDF (reference sequence). Trimming took 1 base from V and 2 from J, leaving 12 bases between them. The CDR3 here is CATSRARVIPGNTIYF. For the CDR3, the DNA is TGTGCCACCAGCAGAGCCCGGGTAATCCCTGGAAACACCATATATTTT.

The chain links TRBV5-6 to TRBJ2-7, with D possibly matching TRBD1 (6 bases). The CDR3 runs 13 residues. Germline V gene data show CDR1 as SGHDT and CDR2 as YYEEEE. The V end was cut by 1 base, the J end by 4 bases, with 9 bases between. The CDR3 region is CASSLFQGYEQYF. In DNA form, the CDR3 reads TGTGCCAGCAGCTTGTTTCAGGGGTACGAGCAGTACTTC.

The J gene is TRBJ2-3, the V gene TRBV5-5, with TRBD2 matching 9 bases. Germline values: CDR1 SGHKS, CDR2 YYEKEE (reference sequence). The V gene end was trimmed by 2 bases and the J gene end by 2 bases; junction bases not matched to a gene: 9. CDR3 length: 17 residues. Here the CDR3 DNA reads TGTGCCAGCAGCTTTTTACCAGCGGGGGGACTCACAGATACGCAGTATTTT. Translating it yields CASSFLPAGGLTDTQYF.